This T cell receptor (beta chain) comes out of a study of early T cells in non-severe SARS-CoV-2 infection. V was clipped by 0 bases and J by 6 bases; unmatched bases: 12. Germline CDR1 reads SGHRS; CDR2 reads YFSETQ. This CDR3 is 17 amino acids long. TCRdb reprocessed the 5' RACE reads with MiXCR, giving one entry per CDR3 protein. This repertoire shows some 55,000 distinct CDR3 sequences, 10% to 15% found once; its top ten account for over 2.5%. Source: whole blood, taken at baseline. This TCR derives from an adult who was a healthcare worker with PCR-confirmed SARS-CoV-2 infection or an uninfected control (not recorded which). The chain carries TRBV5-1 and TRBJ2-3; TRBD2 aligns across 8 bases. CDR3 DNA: TGCGCCAGCAGCTTGGTTCTGCAGCGGGAGACCGGGGATACGCAGTATTTT. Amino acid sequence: CASSLVLQRETGDTQYF.